These 8 T cell receptor beta chains came from one sample sequenced in a study of shared clonotypes between healthy human individuals. Assay: immunoSEQ multiplex PCR; the TCRdb copy retains only in-frame clones and omits some. The table lists more than 1 million clones, about 80% of them singletons, with more than 0.45% in the top ten. Sample: memory CD4+ T cells from PBMCs. Specified subset: CD45RA-negative fraction. These receptors all stem from a man in his late teens or twenties in good health. Some clones in this sample may be carry-over from other donors' samples.

Here the CDR3 reads CASSLIRGTDTQYF. The CDR3 DNA reads TGTGCCAGCAGCTTGATCAGGGGCACAGATACGCAGTATTTT. V gene TRBV5-6 combines with J gene TRBJ2-3, with D maybe TRBD1 (5 bases). Looked up from germline, CDR1 is SGHDT and CDR2 is YYEEEE. The CDR3 extends over 14 amino acids. V dropped 1 base and J dropped 1 base, with 7 bases sitting between them.

The gene calls are TRBV27 and TRBJ2-1; possibly TRBD2 for D (6 bases). V lost 1 base and J lost 2, with 12 bases in between. The CDR3 covers 16 residues. Germline V gives CDR1 MNHEY, CDR2 SMNVEV (reference sequence). The CDR3 region is CASSLFGGGPYNEQFF. The DNA of the CDR3 is TGTGCCAGCAGTTTATTCGGGGGAGGCCCCTACAATGAGCAGTTCTTC.

This rearrangement joins TRBV29-1 to TRBJ2-5; no firm D call. The CDR3 has 11 residues. Trimming removed 2 bases from V and 5 bases from J, with 6 bases in between. Germline-derived CDR1 and CDR2 are SQVTM and ANQGSEA. CDR3: CSVEQKETQYF. Here the CDR3 DNA reads TGCAGCGTTGAACAAAAGGAGACCCAGTACTTC.

About this clone itself: Additional DNA sequences in this sample encode the identical CDR3. The chain has TRBV7-9 and TRBJ2-2; unclear D gene. Trimming removed 2 bases at V and 7 bases at J, with 5 bases between. The CDR3 sequence is 12 residues long. Looked up from germline, CDR1 is SEHNR and CDR2 is FQNEAQ (reference sequence). The CDR3 DNA follows: TGTGCCAGCAGCTTATCTGGCGGGGAGCTGTTTTTT. It codes for CASSLSGGELFF.

The chain couples TRBV2 to TRBJ2-5, with 10 positions matching TRBD1. Germline V gives CDR1 SNHLY, CDR2 FYNNEI. The CDR3 runs to 15 residues. V trimming: 4 bases; J trimming: 5 bases; junction bases outside the gene matches: 7. In DNA form, the CDR3 reads TGTGCCAGCAGTGGGGACAGGGGTAAACTGGAGACCCAGTACTTC. Protein sequence: CASSGDRGKLETQYF.

This clone was seen a single time. The chain has TRBV28 and TRBJ2-7, with TRBD1 matching over 10 bases. The CDR3 has 16 amino acids. J lost 3 bases, V lost 3 bases, and 8 bases had no gene match. Looked up from germline, CDR1 is MDHEN and CDR2 is SYDVKM. In nucleotides, the CDR3 is TGTGCCAGCAGTTTCCCCGGGACAGGGGCAATCTACGAGCAGTACTTC. It encodes CASSFPGTGAIYEQYF.

The CDR3 sequence: CASRNRGNEQFF. The DNA of the CDR3 is TGTGCCAGCAGAAACAGGGGGAATGAGCAGTTCTTC. The genes are TRBV2 and TRBJ2-1; 8 bases align to TRBD1. Per the germline V gene, CDR1 is SNHLY and CDR2 is FYNNEI. The CDR3 length is 12 residues. V was clipped by 6 bases and J by 7 bases; unmatched bases: 2.

A single count supports this clone. This rearrangement joins TRBV6-1 to TRBJ1-1; D uncertain. Germline-derived CDR1 and CDR2 are MNHNS and SASEGT. CDR3 length equals 14 residues. With 10 bases removed from V and 0 bases from J, the gap between germline ends came to 15 bases. The CDR3 is CATRAQPMNTEAFF. The DNA of the CDR3 is TGTGCCACTCGGGCTCAGCCCATGAACACTGAAGCTTTCTTT.